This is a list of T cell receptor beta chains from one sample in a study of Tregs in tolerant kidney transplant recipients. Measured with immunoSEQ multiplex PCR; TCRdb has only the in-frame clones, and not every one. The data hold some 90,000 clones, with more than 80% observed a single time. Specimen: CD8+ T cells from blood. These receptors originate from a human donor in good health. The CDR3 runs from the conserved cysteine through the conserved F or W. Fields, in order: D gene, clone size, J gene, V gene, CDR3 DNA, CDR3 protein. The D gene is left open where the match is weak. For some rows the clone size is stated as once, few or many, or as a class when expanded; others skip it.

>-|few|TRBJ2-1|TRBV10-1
TGCGCCAGCAGTACGTACAATGAGCAGTTCTTC
CASSTYNEQFF
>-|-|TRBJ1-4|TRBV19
TGTGCCAGTAGTATTCGTCGATCCGCTGGTGAAAAACTGTTTTTT
CASSIRRSAGEKLFF
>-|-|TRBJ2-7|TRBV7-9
TGTGCCAGCAGCTTTTTCGGTAGCACCGGGACCTACGAGCAGTACTTC
CASSFFGSTGTYEQYF
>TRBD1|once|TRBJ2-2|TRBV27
TGTGCCAGCAGCTGGACAGGGAACACCGGGGAGCTGTTTTTT
CASSWTGNTGELFF
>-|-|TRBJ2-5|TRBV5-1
TGCGCCAGCAGTTCCCTTGCGGGGCCCCTCCAAGAGACCCAGTACTTC
CASSSLAGPLQETQYF
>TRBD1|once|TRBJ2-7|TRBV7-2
TGTGCCAGCAGCCCTGGACAGGGGGCTTACGAGCAGTACTTC
CASSPGQGAYEQYF
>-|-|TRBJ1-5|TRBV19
TGTGCCAGTAGTTTATGGCTAGCTCAGCCCCAGCATTTT
CASSLWLAQPQHF
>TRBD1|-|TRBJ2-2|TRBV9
TGTGCCAGCAGCGCCTACCGGGACAGGGTCATTGCGAACACCGGGGAGCTGTTTTTT
CASSAYRDRVIANTGELFF
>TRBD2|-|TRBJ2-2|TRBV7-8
TGTGCCAGCAGCTTCGATCTTAGCGGGAGGGTTGAGAACACCGGGGAGCTGTTTTTT
CASSFDLSGRVENTGELFF
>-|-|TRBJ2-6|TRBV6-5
TGTGCCAGCAGTTACTCAAGCTGGACAACCAACGTCCTGACTTTC
CASSYSSWTTNVLTF
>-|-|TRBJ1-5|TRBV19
TGTGCCAGTAGTATAGGGGGGCGCAATCAGCCCCAGCATTTT
CASSIGGRNQPQHF